The present TCR beta chain was sequenced within a study of blood T cells in healthy people across ages. Germline lookup yields CDR1 SGHNT and CDR2 YENEEA. Trimming removed 0 bases from V and 5 bases from J; junction bases left unmatched: 10. CDR3 size: 18 residues. Turning to this clonotype: Its target is unknown.

Together with a sample-barcoded 5' primer, a J-beta primer mix was included in a second PCR lasting 7 to 11 cycles. A template-switch adaptor with 12 random nucleotides tagged each cDNA molecule. TCRdb independently ran MiXCR on the 5' RACE reads; one entry per CDR3 protein. The profile shows fewer than 950,000 distinct CDR3 sequences, about 53% of them singletons. Findings of the study overall: Diversity of TCR beta per million T cells declined in a roughly linear way with age. It was held that diversity estimates obtained from one million T cells represented underestimates. Among long-lived donors, naive CD4+ cells were more numerous and diversity higher than in aged donors.

The chain carries TRBV11-3 and TRBJ2-5; 12 nucleotides match TRBD2. This clonotype was obtained from a man older than 75 in good health. Source material: blood. CDR3: CASSLDPRLAGVRETQYF. The CDR3 DNA is TGTGCCAGCAGCTTAGATCCGAGACTAGCGGGAGTTCGGGAGACCCAGTACTTC.